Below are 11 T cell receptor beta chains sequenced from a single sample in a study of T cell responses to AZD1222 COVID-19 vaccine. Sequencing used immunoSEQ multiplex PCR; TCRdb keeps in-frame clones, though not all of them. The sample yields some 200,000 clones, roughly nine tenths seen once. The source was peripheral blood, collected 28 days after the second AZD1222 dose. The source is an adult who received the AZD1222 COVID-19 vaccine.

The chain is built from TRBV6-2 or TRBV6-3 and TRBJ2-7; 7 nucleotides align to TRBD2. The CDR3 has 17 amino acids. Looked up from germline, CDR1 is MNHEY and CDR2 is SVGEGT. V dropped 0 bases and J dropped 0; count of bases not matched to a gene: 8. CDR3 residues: CASSYSTRASGSYEQYF. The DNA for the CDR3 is TGTGCCAGCAGTTACTCGACGAGGGCTAGCGGCTCCTACGAGCAGTACTTC.

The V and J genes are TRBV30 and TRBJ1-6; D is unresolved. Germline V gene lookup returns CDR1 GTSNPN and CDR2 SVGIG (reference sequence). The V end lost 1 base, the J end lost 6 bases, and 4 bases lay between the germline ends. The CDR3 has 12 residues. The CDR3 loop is CAWSESNSPLHF. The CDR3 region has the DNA TGTGCCTGGAGTGAGAGTAATTCACCCCTCCACTTT. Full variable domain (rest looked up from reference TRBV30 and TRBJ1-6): SQTIHQWPATLVQPVGSPLSLECTVEGTSNPNLYWYRQAAGRGLQLLFYSVGIGQISSEVPQNLSASRPQDRQFILSSKKLLLSDSGFYLCAWSESNSPLHFGNGTRLTVT.

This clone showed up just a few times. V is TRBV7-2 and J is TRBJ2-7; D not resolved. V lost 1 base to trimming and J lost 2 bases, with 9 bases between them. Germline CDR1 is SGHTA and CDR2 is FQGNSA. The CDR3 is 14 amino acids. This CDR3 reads CASSLGTGAYEQYF. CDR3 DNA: TGTGCCAGCAGCTTAGGGACCGGTGCCTACGAGCAGTACTTC.

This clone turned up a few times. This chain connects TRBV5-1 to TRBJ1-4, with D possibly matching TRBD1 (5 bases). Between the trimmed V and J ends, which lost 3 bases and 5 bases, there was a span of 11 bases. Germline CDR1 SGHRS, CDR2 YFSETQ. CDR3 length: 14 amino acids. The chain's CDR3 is CASSSGMMNEKLFF. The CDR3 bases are TGCGCCAGCAGCTCAGGGATGATGAATGAAAAACTGTTTTTT.

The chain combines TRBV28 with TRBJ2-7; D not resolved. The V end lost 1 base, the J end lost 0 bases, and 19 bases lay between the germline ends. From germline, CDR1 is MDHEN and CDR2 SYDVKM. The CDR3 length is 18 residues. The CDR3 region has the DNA TGTGCCAGCAGTTTATACCCCTACGATCCTCGGAGCTCCTACGAGCAGTACTTC. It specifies CASSLYPYDPRSSYEQYF.

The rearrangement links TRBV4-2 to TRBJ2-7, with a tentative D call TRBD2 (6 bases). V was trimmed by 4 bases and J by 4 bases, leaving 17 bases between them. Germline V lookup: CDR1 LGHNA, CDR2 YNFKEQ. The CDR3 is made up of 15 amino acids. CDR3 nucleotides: TGTGCCAGCAGCCCGTCTTTCGGGAGTGGATACGAGCAGTACTTC. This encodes CASSPSFGSGYEQYF.

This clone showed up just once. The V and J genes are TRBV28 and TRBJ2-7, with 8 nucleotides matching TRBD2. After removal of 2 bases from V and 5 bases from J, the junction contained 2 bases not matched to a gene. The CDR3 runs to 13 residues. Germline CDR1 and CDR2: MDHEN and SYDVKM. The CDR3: CASSLIGRDEQYF. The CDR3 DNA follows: TGTGCCAGCAGTTTAATCGGGAGGGACGAGCAGTACTTC.

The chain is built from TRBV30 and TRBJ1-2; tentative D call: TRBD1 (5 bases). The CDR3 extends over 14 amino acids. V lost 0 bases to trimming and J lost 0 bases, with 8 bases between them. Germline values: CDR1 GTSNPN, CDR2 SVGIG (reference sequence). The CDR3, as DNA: TGTGCCTGGAGTGTTGGCAGGGCTAACTATGGCTACACCTTC. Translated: CAWSVGRANYGYTF.

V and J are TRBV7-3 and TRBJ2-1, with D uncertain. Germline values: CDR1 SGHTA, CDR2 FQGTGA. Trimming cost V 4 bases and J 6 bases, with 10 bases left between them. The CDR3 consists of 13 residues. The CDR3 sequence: CASSSRFGNEQFF. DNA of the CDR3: TGTGCCAGCAGCTCACGCTTCGGCAATGAGCAGTTCTTC.

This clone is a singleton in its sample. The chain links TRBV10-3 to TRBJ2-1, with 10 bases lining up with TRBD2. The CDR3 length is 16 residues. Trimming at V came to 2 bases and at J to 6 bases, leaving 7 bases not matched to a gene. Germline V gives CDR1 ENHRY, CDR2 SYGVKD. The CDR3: CAISEGLSSGSNEQFF. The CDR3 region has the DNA TGTGCCATCAGTGAGGGTTTGTCTAGCGGGAGCAATGAGCAGTTCTTC.

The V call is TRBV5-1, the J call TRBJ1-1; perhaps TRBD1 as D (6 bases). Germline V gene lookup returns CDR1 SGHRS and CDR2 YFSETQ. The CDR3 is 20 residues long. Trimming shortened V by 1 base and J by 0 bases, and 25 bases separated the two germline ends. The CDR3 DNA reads TGCGCCAGCAGCTTGTTTGTTTCCCGGGGAAGGGGGAACATGAACACTGAAGCTTTCTTT. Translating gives CASSLFVSRGRGNMNTEAFF.